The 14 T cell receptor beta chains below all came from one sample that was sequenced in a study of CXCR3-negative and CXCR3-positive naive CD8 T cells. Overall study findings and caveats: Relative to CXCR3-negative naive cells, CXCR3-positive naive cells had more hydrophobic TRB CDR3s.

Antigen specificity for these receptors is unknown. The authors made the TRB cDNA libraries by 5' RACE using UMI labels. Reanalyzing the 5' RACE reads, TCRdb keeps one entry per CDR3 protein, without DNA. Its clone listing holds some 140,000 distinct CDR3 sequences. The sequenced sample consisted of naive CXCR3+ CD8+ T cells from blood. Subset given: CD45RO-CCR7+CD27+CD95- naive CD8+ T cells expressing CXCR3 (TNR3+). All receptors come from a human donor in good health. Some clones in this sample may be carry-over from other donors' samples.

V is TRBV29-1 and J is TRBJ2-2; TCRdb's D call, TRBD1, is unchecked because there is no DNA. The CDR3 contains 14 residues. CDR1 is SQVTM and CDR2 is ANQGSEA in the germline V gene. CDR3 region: CSVDGDTNTGELFF.

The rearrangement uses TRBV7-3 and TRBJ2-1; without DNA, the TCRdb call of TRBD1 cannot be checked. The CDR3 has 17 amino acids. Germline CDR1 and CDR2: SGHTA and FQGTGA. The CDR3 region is CASSDGLGQSSYNEQFF.

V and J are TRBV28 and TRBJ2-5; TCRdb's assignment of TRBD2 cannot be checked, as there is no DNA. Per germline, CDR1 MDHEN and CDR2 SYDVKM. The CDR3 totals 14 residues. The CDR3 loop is CASSPSGGEETQYF.

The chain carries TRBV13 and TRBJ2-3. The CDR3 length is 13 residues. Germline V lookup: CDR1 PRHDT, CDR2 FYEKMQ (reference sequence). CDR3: CASSRRGTDTQYF. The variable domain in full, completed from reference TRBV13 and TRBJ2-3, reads AAGVIQSPRHLIKEKRETATLKCYPIPRHDTVYWYQQGPGQDPQFLISFYEKMQSDKGSIPDRFSAQQFSDYHSELNMSSLELGDSALYFCASSRRGTDTQYFGPGTRLTVL.

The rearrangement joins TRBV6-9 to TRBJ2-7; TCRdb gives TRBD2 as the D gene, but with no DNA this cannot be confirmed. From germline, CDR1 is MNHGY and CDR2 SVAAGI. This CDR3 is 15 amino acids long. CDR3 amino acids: CASSSTSGRSYEQYF.

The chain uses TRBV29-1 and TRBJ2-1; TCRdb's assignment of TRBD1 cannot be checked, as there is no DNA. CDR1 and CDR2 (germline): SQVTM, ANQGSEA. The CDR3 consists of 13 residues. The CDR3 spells CSVDWGPFHEQFF.

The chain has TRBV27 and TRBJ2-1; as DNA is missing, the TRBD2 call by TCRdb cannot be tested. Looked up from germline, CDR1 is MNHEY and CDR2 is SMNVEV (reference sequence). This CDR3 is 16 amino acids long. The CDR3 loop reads CASRSLGEGLYNEQFF.

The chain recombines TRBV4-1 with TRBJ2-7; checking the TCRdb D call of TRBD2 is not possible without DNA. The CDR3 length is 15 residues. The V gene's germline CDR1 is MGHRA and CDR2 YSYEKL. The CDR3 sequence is CASSQGLAGGNEQYF.

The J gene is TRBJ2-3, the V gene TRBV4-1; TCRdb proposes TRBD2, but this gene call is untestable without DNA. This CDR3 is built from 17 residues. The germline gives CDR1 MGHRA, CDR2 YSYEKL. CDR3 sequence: CASSQQVGGLHTDTQYF.

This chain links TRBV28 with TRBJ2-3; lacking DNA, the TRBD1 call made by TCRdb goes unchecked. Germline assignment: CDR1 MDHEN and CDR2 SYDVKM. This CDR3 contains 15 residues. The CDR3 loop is CASSFLWGRGDTQYF.

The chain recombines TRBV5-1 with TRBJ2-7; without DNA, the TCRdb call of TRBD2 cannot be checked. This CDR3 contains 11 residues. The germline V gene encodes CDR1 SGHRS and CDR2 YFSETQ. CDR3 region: CASRGGYEQYF.

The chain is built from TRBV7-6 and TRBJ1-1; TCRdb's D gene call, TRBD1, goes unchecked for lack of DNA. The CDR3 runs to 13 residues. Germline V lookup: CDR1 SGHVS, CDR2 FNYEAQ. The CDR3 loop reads CASSLGAGTEAFF. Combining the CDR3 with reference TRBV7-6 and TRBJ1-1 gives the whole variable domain GAGVSQSPRYKVTKRGQDVALRCDPISGHVSLYWYRQALGQGPEFLTYFNYEAQQDKSGLPNDRFSAERPEGSISTLTIQRTEQRDSAMYRCASSLGAGTEAFFGQGTRLTVV.

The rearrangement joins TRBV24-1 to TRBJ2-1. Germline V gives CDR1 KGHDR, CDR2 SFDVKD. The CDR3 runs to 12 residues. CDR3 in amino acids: CATSDFSQMQFF.

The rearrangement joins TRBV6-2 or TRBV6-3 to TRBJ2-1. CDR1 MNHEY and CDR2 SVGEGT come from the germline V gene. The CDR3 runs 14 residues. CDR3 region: CASGYSSSYNEQFF.